This TCR beta chain was retrieved from a study of identical twins. Findings and caveats of the study: For cord blood, abundant beta clonotypes had fewer insertions, unlike memory repertoires, which showed none.

TCRdb called the 5' RACE reads again in MiXCR, with one record for every CDR3 protein. This sample has roughly 720,000 distinct CDR3 sequences, with over 15% found just once. Concerning this clonotype itself: The antigen remains unidentified.

A further study also used this sample, focusing on T cells expressing NK-cell markers.

The sequenced material came from PBMCs. The receptor comes from a woman under 30 in good health.

The CDR3 loop reads CAINPRLAASREDEQFF. CDR3 DNA: TGTGCCATCAATCCAAGACTAGCGGCCTCGAGGGAGGATGAGCAGTTCTTC. This chain connects TRBV10-3 to TRBJ2-1, with TRBD2 identical over 9 bases. Trimming removed 7 bases from V and 8 bases from J; junction bases left unmatched: 18. Germline CDR1 and CDR2: ENHRY and SYGVKD. The CDR3 is made up of 17 amino acids.